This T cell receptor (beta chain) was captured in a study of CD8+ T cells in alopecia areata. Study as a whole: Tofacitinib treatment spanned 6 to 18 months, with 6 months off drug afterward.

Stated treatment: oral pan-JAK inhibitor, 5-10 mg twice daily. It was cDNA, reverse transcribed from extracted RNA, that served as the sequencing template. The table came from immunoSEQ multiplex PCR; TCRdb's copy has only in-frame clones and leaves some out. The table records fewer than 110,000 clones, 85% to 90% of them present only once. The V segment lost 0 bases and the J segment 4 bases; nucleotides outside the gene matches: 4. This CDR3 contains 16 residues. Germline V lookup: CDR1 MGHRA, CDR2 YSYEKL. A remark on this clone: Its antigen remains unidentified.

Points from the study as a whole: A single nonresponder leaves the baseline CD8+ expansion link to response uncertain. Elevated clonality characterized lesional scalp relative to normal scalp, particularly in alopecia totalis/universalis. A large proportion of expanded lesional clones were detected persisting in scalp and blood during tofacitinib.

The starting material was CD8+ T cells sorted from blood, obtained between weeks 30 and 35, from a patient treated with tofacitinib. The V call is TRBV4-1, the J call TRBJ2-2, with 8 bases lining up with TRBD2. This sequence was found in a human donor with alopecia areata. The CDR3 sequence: CASSQDFSGITGELFF. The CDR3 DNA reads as TGCGCCAGCAGCCAAGATTTTAGCGGGATCACCGGGGAGCTGTTTTTT.